Presented here are 3 T cell receptor beta chains from one specimen sequenced in a study of cytomegalovirus exposure and HLA in healthy donors. PCR amplification relied on 60 Vbeta primers (plus 13 Jbeta primers). Sequenced by immunoSEQ multiplex PCR; TCRdb stores in-frame clones only, minus some. The table lists some 250,000 clones, 82% of them singletons. Sequenced sample: PBMCs. These TCRs come from a middle-aged woman in good health and CMV-seropositive.

V and J are TRBV6-6 and TRBJ1-1; D unclear. The V and J ends lost 7 bases and 5 bases respectively, with 11 bases between them. CDR3 length: 12 residues. The germline V gene encodes CDR1 MNHNY and CDR2 SVGAGI (reference sequence). DNA for the CDR3: TGTGCCAGCAAGAAGGGAGGGACTGAAGCTTTCTTT. Residues: CASKKGGTEAFF.

The genes are TRBV18 and TRBJ1-2; unclear D gene. CDR1 and CDR2 (germline): KGHSH, LQKENI. The V end was cut by 3 bases, the J end by 2 bases, with 10 bases between. There are 14 residues in the CDR3. CDR3: CASSPFEENYGYTF. CDR3 nucleotides: TGTGCCAGCTCACCGTTCGAGGAAAACTATGGCTACACCTTC.

The V gene is TRBV6-6, the J gene TRBJ2-7, with 8 bases fitting TRBD2. Trimming cost V 0 bases and J 2 bases; bases outside gene matches: 3. This CDR3 has 15 amino acids. Germline V gene lookup returns CDR1 MNHNY and CDR2 SVGAGI (reference sequence). CDR3 amino acids: CASSYSSGVAYEQYF. CDR3 DNA: TGTGCCAGCAGTTACTCTAGCGGGGTCGCCTACGAGCAGTACTTC.